This TCR beta chain was sequenced in a study of CD8+ T cells in alopecia areata. Looking at the study overall: It was oral tofacitinib, at 5 to 10 mg twice daily, that treated patients received. People stayed on tofacitinib for 6 to 18 months, then stopped the drug for 6 months.

The study team obtained lesional scalp punch biopsies and peripheral blood from alopecia areata patients. Cell sorting was applied to PBMCs, and CD4+ and CD8+ T cells were collected. Extraction of RNA preceded its reverse transcription into cDNA, which served as the sequencing template. Sequencing used immunoSEQ multiplex PCR; TCRdb keeps in-frame clones, though not all of them. The sample includes more than 85,000 clones, about 45% of them seen just once. This sequence was found in a human donor with alopecia areata. Sequenced sample: CD4+ T cells sorted from blood.

The CDR3 coding sequence is TGTGCCTGGAGCGGCGGGGTTGGCTACGAGCAGTACTTC. This sequence encodes CAWSGGVGYEQYF. The chain is built from TRBV30 and TRBJ2-7; D is possibly TRBD2 (6 bases). The CDR3 contains 13 residues. Trimming stripped 3 bases from V and 3 bases from J, with 12 bases between. CDR1 is GTSNPN, CDR2 SVGIG, per germline (reference sequence).